This passage covers 32 T cell receptor beta chains from one sample sequenced in a study of T cell responses to AZD1222 COVID-19 vaccine. The assay was immunoSEQ multiplex PCR, and TCRdb's table has in-frame clones only and misses some. The sample lists about 160,000 clones, around 87% occurring once. Here the sequenced sample was peripheral blood, taken 28 days after the second AZD1222 dose. The receptors originated from an adult who received the AZD1222 COVID-19 vaccine.

The chain recombines TRBV10-3 with TRBJ2-2, with D perhaps being TRBD1 or TRBD2 (5 bases each). This CDR3 contains 14 residues. Germline lookup yields CDR1 ENHRY and CDR2 SYGVKD. Trimming left V 8 bases short and J 1 base short, with 11 bases between. The CDR3, as DNA: TGTGCCATCGCCGGGACGGAGAACACCGGGGAGCTGTTTTTT. As protein: CAIAGTENTGELFF.

This clone appeared a few times. This sequence joins TRBV2 and TRBJ2-2; 8 bases agree with TRBD1. The trim removed 10 bases at V and 2 bases at J, leaving 3 bases unmatched. The germline gives CDR1 SNHLY, CDR2 FYNNEI. The CDR3 length is 13 residues. The CDR3 spells CATQGANTGELFF. CDR3 nucleotides: TGTGCCACCCAGGGGGCCAACACCGGGGAGCTGTTTTTT.

This rearrangement joins TRBV5-1 to TRBJ1-6; D is possibly TRBD1 (5 bases). Germline-derived CDR1 and CDR2 are SGHRS and YFSETQ. Trimming pared 6 bases from V and 7 bases from J, leaving 17 bases between. The CDR3 has 15 residues. In DNA, the CDR3 is TGCGCCAGCACTCGGGGGAGAGGAGAAAATTCACCCCTCCACTTT. It codes for CASTRGRGENSPLHF.

This clone was seen once. The chain's CDR3 is CASSYEFPDEQYF. Here the CDR3 DNA reads TGTGCCAGCAGTTACGAGTTCCCCGACGAGCAGTACTTC. The chain uses TRBV6-5 and TRBJ2-7; unclear D gene. Per the germline V gene, CDR1 is MNHEY and CDR2 is SVGAGI. The CDR3 spans 13 residues. The V end was cut by 2 bases, the J end by 5 bases, with 10 bases between.

The chain links TRBV3-1 (or the pseudogene TRBV3-2) to TRBJ1-1, with D possibly matching TRBD1 (5 bases). Germline loops: CDR1 LGHDT, CDR2 YNNKEL (reference sequence). The ends were cut back, 1 base at V and 3 bases at J, with 12 bases in the middle. This CDR3 comprises 15 residues. CDR3 region: CASSQVGGEDTEAFF. CDR3 nucleotides: TGTGCCAGCAGCCAAGTTGGGGGTGAGGACACTGAAGCTTTCTTT.

V and J are TRBV5-1 and TRBJ1-2, with 11 bases lining up with TRBD1. Trimming cost V 0 bases and J 4 bases; bases outside gene matches: 2. CDR1 and CDR2 from the germline V gene are SGHRS and YFSETQ. There are 15 residues in the CDR3. CDR3 protein: CASSLGTGGAYGYTF. The CDR3 DNA follows: TGCGCCAGCAGCTTGGGGACAGGGGGCGCCTATGGCTACACCTTC.

The V and J genes are TRBV19 and TRBJ1-3; no clear D. This CDR3 is 12 amino acids long. Germline loops: CDR1 LNHDA, CDR2 SQIVND (reference sequence). Trimming took 3 bases from V and 4 from J, leaving 4 bases between them. The CDR3 reads CASSMDGNTIYF. The CDR3 DNA sequence: TGTGCCAGTAGTATGGACGGAAACACCATATATTTT. Full variable domain (remainder filled in from reference TRBV19 and TRBJ1-3): DGGITQSPKYLFRKEGQNVTLSCEQNLNHDAMYWYRQDPGQGLRLIYYSQIVNDFQKGDIAEGYSVSREKKESFPLTVTSAQKNPTAFYLCASSMDGNTIYFGEGSWLTVV.

The rearrangement uses TRBV6-5 and TRBJ1-5, with D possibly matching TRBD1 (5 bases). Between the trimmed V and J ends, which lost 0 bases and 5 bases, there was a span of 14 bases. CDR3 size: 16 residues. Germline CDR1 is MNHEY and CDR2 is SVGAGI. The CDR3 region has the DNA TGTGCCAGCAGTTACTCGGCAGGGACCGGGGATCAGCCCCAGCATTTT. Its translation is CASSYSAGTGDQPQHF.

The V and J genes are TRBV4-3 and TRBJ1-1, with a weak D call TRBD1 (5 bases). Per the germline V gene, CDR1 is LGHNA and CDR2 is YSLEER. V lost 0 bases to trimming and J lost 1 base, with 12 bases between them. The CDR3 length is 16 residues. CDR3 bases: TGCGCCAGCAGCCAAGAGCCCCAGGGTTCGAACACTGAAGCTTTCTTT. Protein: CASSQEPQGSNTEAFF.

V usage is TRBV9 and J usage is TRBJ1-5; tentatively, D is TRBD1 (5 bases). V shed 3 bases and J shed 8 bases, with 15 bases lying between them. The germline V gene has CDR1 SGDLS and CDR2 YYNGEE. The CDR3 has 14 residues. The CDR3 sequence: CASSATGNWEPQHF. The CDR3 coding sequence is TGTGCCAGCAGCGCAACAGGCAATTGGGAGCCCCAGCATTTT.

The rearrangement links TRBV21-1 to TRBJ1-1; the table's D call TRBD1 went unverified against the DNA. TRBV21-1 is given as a pseudogene. The CDR3 loop spans 16 amino acids. CDR3 in amino acids: CASSRQLGVANTEAFF. CDR3 nucleotides: TGTGCCAGCAGCCGACAGCTAGGGGTCGCGAACACTGAAGCTTTCTTT.

The chain links TRBV27 to TRBJ1-1; 10 bases agree with TRBD1. This CDR3 region has 19 residues. V shed 6 bases and J 6 bases; nucleotides not matched to a gene: 22. Looked up from germline, CDR1 is MNHEY and CDR2 is SMNVEV (reference sequence). CDR3 loop: CASSSLRSGTGEVGPEAFF. In nucleotides, the CDR3 is TGTGCCAGCAGCTCTCTTAGATCCGGGACAGGGGAGGTAGGCCCTGAAGCTTTCTTT.

The chain recombines TRBV10-1 with TRBJ1-1; 7 bases align to TRBD1. CDR1 and CDR2 from the germline V gene are WNHNN and SYGVQD (reference sequence). Germline trimming cut 6 bases from V and 1 base from J; bases unmatched to any gene: 2. This CDR3 region has 13 residues. CDR3 DNA: TGCGCCAGCAGGGGACAGCAGAACACTGAAGCTTTCTTT. It is translated as CASRGQQNTEAFF.

The chain joins TRBV19 to TRBJ1-1, with TRBD1 matching over 10 bases. The CDR3 totals 12 residues. Trimming removed 10 bases from V and 11 bases from J; junction bases left unmatched: 10. Germline V gives CDR1 LNHDA, CDR2 SQIVND (reference sequence). The CDR3 here is CATSATGGDAFF. The CDR3 nucleotides are TGTGCCACCTCCGCGACAGGGGGCGACGCTTTCTTT. Variable domain in full (rest from reference TRBV19 and TRBJ1-1): DGGITQSPKYLFRKEGQNVTLSCEQNLNHDAMYWYRQDPGQGLRLIYYSQIVNDFQKGDIAEGYSVSREKKESFPLTVTSAQKNPTAFYLCATSATGGDAFFGQGTRLTVV.

The chain employs TRBV29-1 and TRBJ1-1; D is undetermined. The CDR3 covers 12 residues. V dropped 5 bases and J dropped 8 bases, with 15 bases sitting between them. CDR1 and CDR2 (germline): SQVTM, ANQGSEA. The CDR3 region has the DNA TGCAGCGTTTCCAACCCGACTAAGGAAGCTTTCTTT. Translating it yields CSVSNPTKEAFF.

V and J are TRBV25-1 and TRBJ2-7, with 10 bases matching TRBD2. Per germline, CDR1 MGHDK and CDR2 SYGVNS. The ends lost 1 base at V and 2 bases at J; junction bases unmatched: 5. The CDR3 is 16 residues long. As DNA, the CDR3 is TGTGCCAGCAGTGAATCAGGGCTAGCGGGGGCCTACGAGCAGTACTTC. Translating gives CASSESGLAGAYEQYF.

This rearrangement joins TRBV7-9 to TRBJ2-3; a possible D gene is TRBD1 (5 bases). CDR1 SEHNR and CDR2 FQNEAQ come from the germline V gene (reference sequence). V was trimmed by 6 bases and J by 2 bases, leaving 18 bases between them. The CDR3 runs to 16 residues. The DNA for the CDR3 is TGTGCCAGCAGTCCCGTAATAGGGGCCCCCACAGATACGCAGTATTTT. As protein: CASSPVIGAPTDTQYF.

Only a few counts were recorded for this clone. The chain is built from TRBV18 and TRBJ1-1; D is undetermined. Germline lookup yields CDR1 KGHSH and CDR2 LQKENI. The CDR3 is made up of 14 amino acids. V gave up 6 bases and J gave up 1 base, with 12 bases separating them. The CDR3 spells CASSAASGNTEAFF. The CDR3 DNA follows: TGTGCCAGCTCCGCGGCGTCGGGGAACACTGAAGCTTTCTTT.

The chain recombines TRBV3-1 (or the pseudogene TRBV3-2) with TRBJ1-1; 8 bases align to TRBD1. The CDR3 is 14 residues long. CDR1 LGHDT and CDR2 YNNKEL come from the germline V gene (reference sequence). The ends lost 4 bases at V and 4 bases at J; junction bases unmatched: 5. CDR3 nucleotide sequence: TGTGCCAGCAGCCCTGGGGACAGGCGCACTGAAGCTTTCTTT. The encoded protein is CASSPGDRRTEAFF.

The gene calls are TRBV18 and TRBJ2-7; D is possibly TRBD2 (6 bases). The CDR3 contains 16 residues. Germline loops: CDR1 KGHSH, CDR2 LQKENI. Trimming shortened V by 3 bases and J by 7 bases, and 22 bases separated the two germline ends. CDR3 nucleotide sequence: TGTGCCAGCTCACCGACTAGAAGAGACAGAACCTCGGAGCAGTACTTC. Encoded protein: CASSPTRRDRTSEQYF.

This chain uses TRBV30 with TRBJ2-3; no firm D call. The length of the CDR3 is 13 residues. V was cut by 6 bases and J by 2 bases, with 12 bases left in between. Germline V gene lookup returns CDR1 GTSNPN and CDR2 SVGIG (reference sequence). CDR3 sequence: CACSLGHTDTQYF. The CDR3 region has the DNA TGTGCCTGCAGCCTGGGCCACACAGATACGCAGTATTTT.

The rearrangement uses TRBV14 and TRBJ2-3; D is undetermined. This CDR3 comprises 11 residues. V lost 5 bases to trimming and J lost 2 bases, with 2 bases between them. The germline V gene has CDR1 SGHDN and CDR2 FVKESK. The CDR3 loop reads CASSFTDTQYF. For the CDR3, the DNA is TGTGCCAGCAGCTTCACAGATACGCAGTATTTT.

V and J are TRBV6-4 and TRBJ1-5; 7 bases map to TRBD1. V lost 2 bases, J lost 1 base, and 8 bases stayed unmatched. Germline CDR1 is MRHNA and CDR2 is SNTAGT. The CDR3 has 17 residues. The CDR3 is CASSDVTRGLSNQPQHF. Here the CDR3 DNA reads TGTGCCAGCAGTGACGTTACCAGGGGGTTAAGCAATCAGCCCCAGCATTTT.

This sequence joins TRBV7-2 and TRBJ2-1, with 8 bases fitting TRBD2. This CDR3 has 15 residues. Trimming removed 1 base from V and 3 bases from J; junction bases left unmatched: 2. From germline, CDR1 is SGHTA and CDR2 FQGNSA. CDR3 sequence reads: CASSLGLAGYNEQFF. CDR3 DNA sequence: TGTGCCAGCAGCTTAGGGCTAGCGGGCTACAATGAGCAGTTCTTC.

The chain has TRBV7-8 and TRBJ2-7; the D gene is possibly TRBD1 (6 bases). V shed 5 bases and J shed 0 bases, with 11 bases lying between them. Germline V CDR1 and CDR2: SGHVS, FQNEAQ. The CDR3 contains 14 residues. CDR3 protein: CASSLDRSSYEQYF. The CDR3 region has the DNA TGTGCCAGCAGCCTCGACAGGAGCTCCTACGAGCAGTACTTC.

V and J are TRBV27 and TRBJ1-1; D is possibly TRBD1 (6 bases). Trimming removed 6 bases from V and 2 bases from J, with 31 bases in between. Germline CDR1 and CDR2: MNHEY and SMNVEV (reference sequence). This CDR3 has 20 amino acids. For the CDR3, the DNA is TGTGCCAGCAGCCCTACCAGGAGGGGGGGCATACTTCGGGGCAACACTGAAGCTTTCTTT. It codes for CASSPTRRGGILRGNTEAFF.

This chain joins TRBV5-1 and TRBJ2-7, with a tentative D call TRBD2 (6 bases). From germline, CDR1 is SGHRS and CDR2 YFSETQ. CDR3 length: 15 amino acids. Trimming left V 3 bases short and J 5 bases short, with 18 bases between. CDR3 in amino acids: CASSSSTPGVHEQYF. The CDR3 region has the DNA TGCGCCAGCAGCTCCTCCACCCCGGGGGTCCACGAGCAGTACTTC.

The genes are TRBV6-2 or TRBV6-3 and TRBJ1-2; no clear D gene. Between the trimmed V and J ends, which lost 5 bases and 5 bases, there was a span of 18 bases. This CDR3 comprises 15 residues. In germline, CDR1 is MNHEY, CDR2 SVGEGT. The chain's CDR3 is CASSRRSFGVYGYTF. CDR3 nucleotide sequence: TGTGCCAGCAGTCGACGGTCCTTCGGGGTATATGGCTACACCTTC.

The J gene is TRBJ1-2, the V gene TRBV30; perhaps TRBD1 as D (6 bases). Trimming removed 3 bases from V and 12 bases from J, with 23 bases in between. The CDR3 totals 14 residues. Per germline, CDR1 GTSNPN and CDR2 SVGIG (reference sequence). CDR3: CAWSPQGNKVRDTF. CDR3 nucleotides: TGTGCCTGGAGCCCACAGGGAAATAAGGTCCGGGACACCTTC.

This clone turned up a few times. The V gene is TRBV3-1 (or the pseudogene TRBV3-2), the J gene TRBJ1-3, with 7 bases matching TRBD1. The germline gives CDR1 LGHDT, CDR2 YNNKEL (reference sequence). The CDR3 has 16 residues. The V and J ends lost 3 bases and 0 bases, in that order; junction bases with no gene match: 5. The CDR3 DNA is TGTGCCAGCAGCCACCTGGACAGGCTCTCTGGAAACACCATATATTTT. The encoded protein is CASSHLDRLSGNTIYF.

V and J are TRBV7-3 and TRBJ1-2; D gene ambiguous. The germline V gene encodes CDR1 SGHTA and CDR2 FQGTGA. The CDR3 totals 13 residues. Trimming left V 3 bases short and J 4 bases short, with 9 bases between. CDR3 sequence reads: CASSFRASYGYTF. The CDR3 DNA is TGTGCCAGCAGCTTTCGCGCTTCCTATGGCTACACCTTC. Drawing the rest from reference TRBV7-3 and TRBJ1-2, the complete variable domain is GAGVSQTPSNKVTEKGKYVELRCDPISGHTALYWYRQSLGQGPEFLIYFQGTGAADDSGLPNDRFFAVRPEGSVSTLKIQRTERGDSAVYLCASSFRASYGYTFGSGTRLTVV.

The chain combines TRBV5-6 with TRBJ1-5; D might be TRBD1 (5 bases). V lost 4 bases, J lost 7 bases, and 15 bases lay in between. The V gene's germline CDR1 is SGHDT and CDR2 YYEEEE. The CDR3 has 14 amino acids. In nucleotides, the CDR3 is TGTGCCAGCAGCCCCGGGACCCACCGCCAGCCCCAGCATTTT. Residues: CASSPGTHRQPQHF.